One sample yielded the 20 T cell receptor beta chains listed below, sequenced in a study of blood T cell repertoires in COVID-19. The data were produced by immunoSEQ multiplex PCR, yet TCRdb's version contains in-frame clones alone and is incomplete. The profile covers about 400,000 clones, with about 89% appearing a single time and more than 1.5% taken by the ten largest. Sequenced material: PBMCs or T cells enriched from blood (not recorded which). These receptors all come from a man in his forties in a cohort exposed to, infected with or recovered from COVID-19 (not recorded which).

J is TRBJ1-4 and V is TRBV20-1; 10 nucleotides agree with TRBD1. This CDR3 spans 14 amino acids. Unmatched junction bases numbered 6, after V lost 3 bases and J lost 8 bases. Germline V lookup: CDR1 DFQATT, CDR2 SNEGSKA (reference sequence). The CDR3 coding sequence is TGCAGTGCTAGTGGGACAGGGGTAGGGGAAAAACTGTTTTTT. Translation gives CSASGTGVGEKLFF.

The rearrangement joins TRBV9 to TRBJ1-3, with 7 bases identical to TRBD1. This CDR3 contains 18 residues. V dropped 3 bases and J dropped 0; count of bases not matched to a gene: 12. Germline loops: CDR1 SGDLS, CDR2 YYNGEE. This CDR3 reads CASSANPRDSLSGNTIYF. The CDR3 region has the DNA TGTGCCAGCAGCGCAAACCCCCGGGACAGTCTCTCTGGAAACACCATATATTTT.

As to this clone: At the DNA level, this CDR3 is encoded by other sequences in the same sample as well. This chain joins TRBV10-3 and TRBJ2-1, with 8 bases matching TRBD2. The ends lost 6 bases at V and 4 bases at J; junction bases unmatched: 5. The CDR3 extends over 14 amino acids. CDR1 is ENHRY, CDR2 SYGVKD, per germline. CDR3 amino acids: CAIRGLAEYNEQFF. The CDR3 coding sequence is TGTGCCATCAGAGGACTAGCAGAGTACAATGAGCAGTTCTTC.

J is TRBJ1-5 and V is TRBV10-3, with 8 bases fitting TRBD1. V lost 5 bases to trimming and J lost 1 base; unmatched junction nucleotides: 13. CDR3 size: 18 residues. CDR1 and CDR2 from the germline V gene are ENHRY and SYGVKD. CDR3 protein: CAISPQGQAGPSNQPQHF. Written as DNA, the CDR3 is TGTGCCATCAGTCCGCAGGGACAGGCAGGCCCGAGCAATCAGCCCCAGCATTTT.

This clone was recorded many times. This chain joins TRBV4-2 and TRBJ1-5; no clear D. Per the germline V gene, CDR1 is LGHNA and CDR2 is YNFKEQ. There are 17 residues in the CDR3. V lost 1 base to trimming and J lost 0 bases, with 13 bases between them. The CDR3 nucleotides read TGTGCCAGCAGCCAAGTCGCAGGCCAAAATAGCAATCAGCCCCAGCATTTT. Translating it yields CASSQVAGQNSNQPQHF.

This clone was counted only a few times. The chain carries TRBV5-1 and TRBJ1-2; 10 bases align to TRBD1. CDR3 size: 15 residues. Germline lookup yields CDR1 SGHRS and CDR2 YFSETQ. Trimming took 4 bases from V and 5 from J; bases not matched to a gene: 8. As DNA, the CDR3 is TGCGCCAGCAGCCGCGGGGACAGGGGAACGTATGGCTACACCTTC. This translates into CASSRGDRGTYGYTF.

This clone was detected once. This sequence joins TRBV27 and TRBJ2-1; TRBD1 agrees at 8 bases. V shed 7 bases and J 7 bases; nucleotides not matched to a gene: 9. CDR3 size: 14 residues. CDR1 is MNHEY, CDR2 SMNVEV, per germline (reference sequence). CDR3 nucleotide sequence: TGTGCCAGCACGACAGGGGCCGGGAAGAATGAGCAGTTCTTC. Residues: CASTTGAGKNEQFF.

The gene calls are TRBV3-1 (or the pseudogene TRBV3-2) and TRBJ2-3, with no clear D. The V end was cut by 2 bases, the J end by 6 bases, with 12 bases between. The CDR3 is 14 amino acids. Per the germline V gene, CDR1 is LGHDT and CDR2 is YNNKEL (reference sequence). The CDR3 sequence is CASSQFGPRDTQYF. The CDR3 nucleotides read TGTGCCAGCAGCCAATTCGGCCCGAGGGATACGCAGTATTTT.

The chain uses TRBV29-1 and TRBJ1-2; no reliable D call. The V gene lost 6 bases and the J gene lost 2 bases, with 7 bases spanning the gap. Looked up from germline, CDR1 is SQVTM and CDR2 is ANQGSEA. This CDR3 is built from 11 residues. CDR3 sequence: CSVEWNYGYTF. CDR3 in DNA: TGCAGCGTGGAGTGGAACTATGGCTACACCTTC.

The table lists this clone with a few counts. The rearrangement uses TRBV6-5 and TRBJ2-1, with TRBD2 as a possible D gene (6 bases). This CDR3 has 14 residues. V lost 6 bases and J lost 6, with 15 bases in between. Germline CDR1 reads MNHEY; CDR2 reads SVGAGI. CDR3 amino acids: CASSRGGEANEQFF. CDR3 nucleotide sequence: TGTGCCAGCAGCCGGGGCGGGGAGGCCAATGAGCAGTTCTTC.

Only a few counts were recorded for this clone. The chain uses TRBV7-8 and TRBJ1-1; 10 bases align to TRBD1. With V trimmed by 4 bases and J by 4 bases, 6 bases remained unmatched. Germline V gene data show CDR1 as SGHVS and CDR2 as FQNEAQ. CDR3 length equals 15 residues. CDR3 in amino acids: CASSSGTGVSTEAFF. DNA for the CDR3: TGTGCCAGCAGCTCAGGGACAGGGGTGAGCACTGAAGCTTTCTTT. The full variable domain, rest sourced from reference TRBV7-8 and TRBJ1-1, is GAGVSQSPRYKVAKRGQDVALRCDPISGHVSLFWYQQALGQGPEFLTYFQNEAQLDKSGLPSDRFFAERPEGSVSTLKIQRTQQEDSAVYLCASSSGTGVSTEAFFGQGTRLTVV.

The CDR3 DNA sequence: TGTGCCAGCAGTCGGGGACAGGGGGGAACTGAAGCTTTCTTT. Translation: CASSRGQGGTEAFF. V is TRBV11-1 and J is TRBJ1-1; 11 nucleotides match TRBD1. V shed 6 bases, J shed 5 bases, and the junction held 5 bases outside the gene matches. This CDR3 is built from 14 residues. The V gene's germline CDR1 is SGHAT and CDR2 FQDESV (reference sequence).

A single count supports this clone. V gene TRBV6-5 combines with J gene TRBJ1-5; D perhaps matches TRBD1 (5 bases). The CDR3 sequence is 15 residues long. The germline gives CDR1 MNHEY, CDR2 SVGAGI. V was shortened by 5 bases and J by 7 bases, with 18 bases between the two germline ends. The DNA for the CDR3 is TGTGCCAGCAGTCCCCGGCAGGGCTCAGGACAGCCCCAGCATTTT. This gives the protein CASSPRQGSGQPQHF.

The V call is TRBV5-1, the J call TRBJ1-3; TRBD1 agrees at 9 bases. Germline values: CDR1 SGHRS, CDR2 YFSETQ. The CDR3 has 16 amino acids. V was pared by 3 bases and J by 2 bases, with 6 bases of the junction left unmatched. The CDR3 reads CASSYGQGRAGNTIYF. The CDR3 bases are TGCGCCAGCAGCTACGGACAGGGGAGGGCTGGAAACACCATATATTTT.

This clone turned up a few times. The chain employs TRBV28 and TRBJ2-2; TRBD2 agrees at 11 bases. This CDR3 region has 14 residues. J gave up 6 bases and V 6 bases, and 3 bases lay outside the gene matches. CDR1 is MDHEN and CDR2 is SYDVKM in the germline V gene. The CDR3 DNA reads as TGTGCCAGCAGAACTAGCGGGGGTGCCGGGGAGCTGTTTTTT. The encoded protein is CASRTSGGAGELFF. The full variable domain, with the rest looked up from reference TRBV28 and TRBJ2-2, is DVKVTQSSRYLVKRTGEKVFLECVQDMDHENMFWYRQDPGLGLRLIYFSYDVKMKEKGDIPEGYSVSREKKERFSLILESASTNQTSMYLCASRTSGGAGELFFGEGSRLTVL.

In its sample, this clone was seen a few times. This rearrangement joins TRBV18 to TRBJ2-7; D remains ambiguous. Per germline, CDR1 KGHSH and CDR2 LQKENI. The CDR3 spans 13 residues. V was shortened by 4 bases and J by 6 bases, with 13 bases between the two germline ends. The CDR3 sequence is CASSLGIEAEQYF. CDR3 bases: TGTGCCAGCTCACTCGGCATAGAGGCCGAGCAGTACTTC.

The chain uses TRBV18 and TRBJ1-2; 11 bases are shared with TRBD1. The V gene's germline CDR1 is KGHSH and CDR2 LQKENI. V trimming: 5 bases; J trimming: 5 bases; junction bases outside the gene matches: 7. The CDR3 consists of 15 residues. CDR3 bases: TGTGCCAGCTCAACCTACCGGGACAGGGGGTATGGCTACACCTTC. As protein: CASSTYRDRGYGYTF.

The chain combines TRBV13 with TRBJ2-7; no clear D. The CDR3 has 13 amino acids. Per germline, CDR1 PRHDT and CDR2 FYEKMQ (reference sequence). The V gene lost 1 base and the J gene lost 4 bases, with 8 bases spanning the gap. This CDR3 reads CASSLAFAYEQYF. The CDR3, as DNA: TGTGCCAGCAGCTTAGCTTTCGCGTACGAGCAGTACTTC.

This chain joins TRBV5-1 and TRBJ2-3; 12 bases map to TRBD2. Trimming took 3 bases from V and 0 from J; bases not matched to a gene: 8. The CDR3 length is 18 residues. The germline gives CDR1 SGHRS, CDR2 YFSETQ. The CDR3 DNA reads TGCGCCAGCAGCTCCATCCCCGGACTAGCGGGAAGCACAGATACGCAGTATTTT. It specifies CASSSIPGLAGSTDTQYF.

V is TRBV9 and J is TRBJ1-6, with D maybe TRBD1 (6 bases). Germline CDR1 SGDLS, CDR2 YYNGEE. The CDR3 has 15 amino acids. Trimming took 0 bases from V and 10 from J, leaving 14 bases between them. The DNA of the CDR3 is TGTGCCAGCAGCGTAGGAGGCAGGGGTGGGTCACCCCTCCACTTT. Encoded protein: CASSVGGRGGSPLHF.